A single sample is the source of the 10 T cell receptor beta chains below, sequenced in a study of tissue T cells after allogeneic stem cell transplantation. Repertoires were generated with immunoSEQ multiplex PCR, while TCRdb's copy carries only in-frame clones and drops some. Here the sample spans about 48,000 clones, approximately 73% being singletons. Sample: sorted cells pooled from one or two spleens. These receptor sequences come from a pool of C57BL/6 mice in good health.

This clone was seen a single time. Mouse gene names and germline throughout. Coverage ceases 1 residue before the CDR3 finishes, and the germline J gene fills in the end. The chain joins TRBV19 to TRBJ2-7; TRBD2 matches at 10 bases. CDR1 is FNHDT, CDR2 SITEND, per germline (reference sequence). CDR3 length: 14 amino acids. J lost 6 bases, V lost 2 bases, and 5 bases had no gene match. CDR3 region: CASSIGTGAIEQYF. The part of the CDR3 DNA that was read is TGTGCCAGCAGTATTGGGACTGGGGCCATTGAACAGTAC.

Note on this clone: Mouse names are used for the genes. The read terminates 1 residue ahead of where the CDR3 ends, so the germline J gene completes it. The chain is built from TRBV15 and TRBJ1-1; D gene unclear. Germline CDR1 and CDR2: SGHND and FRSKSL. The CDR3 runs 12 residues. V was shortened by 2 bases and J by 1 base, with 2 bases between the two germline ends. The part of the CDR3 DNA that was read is TGTGCCAGCAGTTTACAAAACACAGAAGTCTTC. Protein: CASSLQNTEVF. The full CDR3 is CASSLQNTEVFF.

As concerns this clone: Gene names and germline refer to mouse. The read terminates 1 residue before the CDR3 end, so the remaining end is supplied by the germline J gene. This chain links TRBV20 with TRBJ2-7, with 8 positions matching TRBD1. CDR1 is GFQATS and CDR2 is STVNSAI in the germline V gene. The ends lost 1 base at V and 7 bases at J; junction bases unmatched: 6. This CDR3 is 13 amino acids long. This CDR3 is CGARVETGVEQYF. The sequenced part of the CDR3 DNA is TGTGGTGCTAGGGTGGAGACAGGGGTGGAACAGTAC.

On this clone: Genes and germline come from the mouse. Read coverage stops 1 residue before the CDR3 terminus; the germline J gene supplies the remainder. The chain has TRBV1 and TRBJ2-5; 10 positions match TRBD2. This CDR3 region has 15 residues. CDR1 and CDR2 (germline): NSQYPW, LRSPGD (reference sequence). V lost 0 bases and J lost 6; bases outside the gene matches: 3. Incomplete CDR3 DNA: TGCACCTGCAGTGCAGATCTGGGGGGGCGTGACACCCAGTAC. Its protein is CTCSADLGGRDTQY. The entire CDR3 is CTCSADLGGRDTQYF.

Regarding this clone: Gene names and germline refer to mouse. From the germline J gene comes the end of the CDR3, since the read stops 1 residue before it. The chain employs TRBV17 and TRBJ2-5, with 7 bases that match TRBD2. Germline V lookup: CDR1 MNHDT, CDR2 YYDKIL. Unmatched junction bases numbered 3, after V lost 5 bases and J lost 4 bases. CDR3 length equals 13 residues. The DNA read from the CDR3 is TGTGCTAGCAGTCCTGGGGGAGAAGACACCCAGTAC. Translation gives CASSPGGEDTQY. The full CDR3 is CASSPGGEDTQYF.

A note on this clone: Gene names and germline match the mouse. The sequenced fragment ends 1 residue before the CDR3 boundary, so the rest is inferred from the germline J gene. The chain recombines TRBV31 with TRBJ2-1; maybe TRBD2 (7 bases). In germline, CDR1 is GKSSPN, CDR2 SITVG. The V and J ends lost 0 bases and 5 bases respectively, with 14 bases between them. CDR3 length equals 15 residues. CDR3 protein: CAWSLRGGRNAEQFF. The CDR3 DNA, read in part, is TGTGCCTGGAGTCTAAGGGGGGGAAGGAATGCTGAGCAGTTC.

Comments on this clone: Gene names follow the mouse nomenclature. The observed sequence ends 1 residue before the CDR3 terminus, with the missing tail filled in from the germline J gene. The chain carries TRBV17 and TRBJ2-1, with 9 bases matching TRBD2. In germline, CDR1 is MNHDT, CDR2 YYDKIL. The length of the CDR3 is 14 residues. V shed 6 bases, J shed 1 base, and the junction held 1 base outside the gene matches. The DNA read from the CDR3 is TGTGCTAGCAGGGGACTGGGCAACTATGCTGAGCAGTTC. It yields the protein CASRGLGNYAEQF. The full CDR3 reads CASRGLGNYAEQFF.

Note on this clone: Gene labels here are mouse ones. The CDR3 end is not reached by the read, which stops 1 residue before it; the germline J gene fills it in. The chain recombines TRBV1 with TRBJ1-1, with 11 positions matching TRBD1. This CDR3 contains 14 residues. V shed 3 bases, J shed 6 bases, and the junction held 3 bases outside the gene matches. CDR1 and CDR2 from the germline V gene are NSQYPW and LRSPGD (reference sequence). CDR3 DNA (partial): TGCACCTGCAGTGCGGACAGGGGGCGAGCAGAAGTCTTC. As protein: CTCSADRGRAEVF. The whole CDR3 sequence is CTCSADRGRAEVFF.

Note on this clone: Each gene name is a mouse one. The covered CDR3 bases are TGCACCTGCAGTGCATACAGGGGGCAAAACTCCGACTACACC. Its translation is CTCSAYRGQNSDYT. The entire CDR3 is CTCSAYRGQNSDYTF. The V call is TRBV1, the J call TRBJ1-2, with 9 bases aligning to TRBD1. The CDR3 is cut off 1 residue early in the read; its end comes from the germline J gene. In germline, CDR1 is NSQYPW, CDR2 LRSPGD (reference sequence). CDR3 size: 15 residues. Trimming cost V 2 bases and J 1 base; bases outside gene matches: 2.

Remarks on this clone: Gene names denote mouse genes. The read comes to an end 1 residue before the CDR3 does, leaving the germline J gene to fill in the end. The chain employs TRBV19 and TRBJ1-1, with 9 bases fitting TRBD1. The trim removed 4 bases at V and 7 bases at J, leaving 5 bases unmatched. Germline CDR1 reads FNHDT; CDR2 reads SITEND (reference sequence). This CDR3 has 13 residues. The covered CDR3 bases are TGTGCCAGCAGTGGGGACAGGGTGGAAGAAGTCTTC. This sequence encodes CASSGDRVEEVF. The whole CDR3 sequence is CASSGDRVEEVFF.